Below are 5 T cell receptor beta chains sequenced from a single sample in a study of siplizumab effects on memory and regulatory T cells. Assay: immunoSEQ multiplex PCR; the TCRdb copy retains only in-frame clones and omits some. The table has more than 85,000 clones, approximately 94% seen once. Source material: Tregs sorted from blood. These receptors were collected from a human donor in good health.

The chain carries TRBV25-1 and TRBJ1-4; D remains ambiguous. V was clipped by 4 bases and J by 4 bases, with 10 bases between them. Germline lookup yields CDR1 MGHDK and CDR2 SYGVNS. This CDR3 contains 14 residues. The DNA of the CDR3 is TGTGCCAGCAGTGCATACCTGGATAATGAAAAACTGTTTTTT. This encodes CASSAYLDNEKLFF.

This clone was seen only a few times. The chain couples TRBV7-3 to TRBJ2-3; possibly TRBD2 for D (6 bases). V shed 5 bases and J shed 2 bases, with 17 bases lying between them. This CDR3 spans 16 amino acids. The germline gives CDR1 SGHTA, CDR2 FQGTGA. The CDR3 bases are TGTGCCAGCAGCCCTTCTTTGGGGACTCCCACAGATACGCAGTATTTT. Residues: CASSPSLGTPTDTQYF.

The V call is TRBV15, the J call TRBJ2-2, with TRBD1 matching 8 bases. Germline V gene sequence: CDR1 LNHNV, CDR2 YYDKDF (reference sequence). This CDR3 region has 17 residues. The trim removed 0 bases at V and 5 bases at J, leaving 8 bases unmatched. The CDR3 is CATSRDPRTGWTGELFF. The CDR3 coding sequence is TGTGCCACCAGCAGAGATCCCAGGACAGGGTGGACCGGGGAGCTGTTTTTT.

The CDR3: CSASYRETQYF. In DNA, the CDR3 is TGCAGTGCTAGTTACCGAGAGACCCAGTACTTC. The chain couples TRBV20-1 to TRBJ2-5; no clear D. The CDR3 has 11 residues. CDR1 DFQATT and CDR2 SNEGSKA come from the germline V gene (reference sequence). With 3 bases removed from V and 4 bases from J, the gap between germline ends came to 6 bases.

The chain combines TRBV28 with TRBJ2-7; D is unresolved. Trimming pared 4 bases from V and 9 bases from J, leaving 13 bases between. The germline V gene has CDR1 MDHEN and CDR2 SYDVKM. The length of the CDR3 is 12 residues. CDR3 sequence reads: CASSSSGRRQYF. The CDR3 nucleotides read TGTGCCAGCAGTTCGTCAGGACGAAGGCAGTACTTC.